Reported below is one TCR beta chain. Its antigen is as yet unknown. Generated by immunoSEQ multiplex PCR, the TCRdb table keeps only in-frame clones and is missing some. The data hold about 92,000 clones, with 85% to 90% observed a single time. This specimen belongs to a study of T cell responses to AZD1222 COVID-19 vaccine. Notes on the study in general: The span of vaccine-associated CD4 TCRs extended across spike, with dominance at 160-218 and 743-854. Sampling captured repertoires only after the peak T cell response. Nearly half of unique spike-specific TCRs reportedly avoided B.1.351 and B.1.1.7 mutated regions.

The CDR3 loop spans 13 amino acids. CDR1 is WNHNN, CDR2 SYGVQD, per germline (reference sequence). Trimming removed 8 bases at V and 4 bases at J, with 15 bases between. The chain links TRBV10-1 to TRBJ2-7, with a tentative D call TRBD2 (6 bases). Sequencing was performed on peripheral blood, taken on day 0 of AZD1222 vaccination. The sequence derives from an adult in good health. CDR3 nucleotides: TGCGCCAGCTCTGCGGGATTTAAGTACGAGCAGTACTTC. This codes for CASSAGFKYEQYF.